There are a few counts of the clone carrying this T cell receptor (beta chain). The antigen is unknown. Expressed TCRB transcripts were sequenced, since all the RNA that had been isolated was reverse transcribed. Clones were sequenced by immunoSEQ multiplex PCR, and TCRdb holds only the in-frame ones, with some missing. The sample has 250,000 or so clones, 25% to 30% seen once. Trimming shortened V by 10 bases and J by 7 bases, and 14 bases separated the two germline ends. The CDR3 has 12 amino acids. Per germline, CDR1 SNHLY and CDR2 FYNNEI. These data originate in a study of beta chain features in type 1 diabetes. Broader study findings: Whether HLA type influences TCRB rearrangement remained unresolved here.

The TCR sequence derives from a man younger than 40 in good health. The sample was central memory CD4+ T cells from blood. The chain uses TRBV2 and TRBJ2-1; perhaps TRBD1 as D (5 bases). CDR3 coding DNA: TGTGCCATCCTGGGGCCTGCAAATGAGCAGTTCTTC. This gives the protein CAILGPANEQFF.